These T cell receptor beta chains were read from a single sample in a study of CD8 T cells in ankylosing spondylitis. Using its own MiXCR run on the 5' RACE reads, TCRdb lists one record per CDR3 protein. The sample has roughly 200,000 distinct CDR3 sequences; roughly 24% are singletons. The sample consisted of blood, either unsorted or a sorted T cell fraction (not recorded which). These receptors were collected from a male donor with ankylosing spondylitis or in good health (not recorded which). Each CDR3 is given with its conserved first and last residue. Fields, in order: clone size, J gene, V gene, D gene, CDR3 protein, CDR3 DNA. A D gene is named only where the DNA matches it firmly. Clone size, where shown, is once, few, many, or a class for clones that have expanded.

many,TRBJ2-2,TRBV7-2,-,CASSSPGRKDTGELFF,TGTGCCAGCAGCTCCCCAGGGAGGAAGGACACCGGGGAGCTGTTTTTT
many,TRBJ2-5,TRBV25-1,TRBD1,CASGLRTGQQETQYF,TGTGCCAGCGGCCTAAGGACAGGCCAACAAGAGACCCAGTACTTC
-,TRBJ1-2,TRBV7-2,-,CASSRRTYYGYTF,TGTGCCAGCAGCCGCCGGACATATTATGGCTACACCTTC
-,TRBJ2-1,TRBV9,-,CASSVEGSPYNEQFF,TGTGCCAGCAGCGTAGAGGGGAGTCCCTACAATGAGCAGTTCTTC
many,TRBJ2-7,TRBV29-1,-,CSASATGSYEQYF,TGCAGCGCTAGTGCCACAGGTTCCTACGAGCAGTACTTC
many,TRBJ2-7,TRBV12-3/TRBV12-4,-,CASSLGDPQTYEQYF,TGTGCCAGCAGTTTAGGGGACCCCCAAACCTACGAGCAGTACTTC
-,TRBJ1-3,TRBV9,-,CASSAPGQLGNTIYF,TGTGCCAGCAGCGCACCTGGACAGCTCGGAAACACCATATATTTT
-,TRBJ2-5,TRBV4-1,-,CASSQEPTGTQYF,TGCGCCAGCAGCCAAGAGCCAACGGGGACCCAGTACTTC
many,TRBJ2-7,TRBV11-1,TRBD1,CASSSSPGTGNEQYF,TGTGCCAGCAGCTCGTCCCCCGGGACAGGGAACGAGCAGTACTTC
-,TRBJ2-3,TRBV11-2,-,CASSLEGGISTDTQYF,TGTGCCAGCAGCCTAGAGGGGGGGATTAGCACAGATACGCAGTATTTT
-,TRBJ2-3,TRBV29-1,TRBD2,CSVEAWLAGGNTDTQYF,TGCAGCGTTGAAGCTTGGCTAGCGGGAGGAAATACAGATACGCAGTATTTT
-,TRBJ2-1,TRBV10-2,-,CASKEYEQFF,TGCGCCAGTAAAGAGTATGAGCAGTTCTTC
many,TRBJ2-5,TRBV12-3/TRBV12-4,TRBD1,CASSLGTGGETQYF,TGTGCCAGCAGTTTAGGGACAGGGGGAGAGACCCAGTACTTC